This T cell receptor beta chain was captured by sequencing in a study of cytomegalovirus exposure and HLA in healthy donors. Study outcomes and limitations: Diagnosis of cytomegalovirus status made by the classifier reportedly showed high specificity and sensitivity.

The CDR3 length is 16 residues. Germline CDR1 reads MRHNA; CDR2 reads SNTAGT. Trimming left V 6 bases short and J 5 bases short, with 19 bases between. Vbeta (60) and Jbeta (13) primers were used in the PCR. TCRdb keeps only in-frame clones here, not all; method: immunoSEQ multiplex PCR. Here the sample spans some 84,000 clones, roughly 80% being singletons. This clone was observed a few times. As yet, its antigen is unknown. This chain links TRBV6-4 with TRBJ2-2; TRBD2 might be the D (6 bases). The sample consisted of PBMCs. The receptor was derived from a boy aged 5-17 years in good health and CMV-seronegative. Written as DNA, the CDR3 is TGTGCCAGCAGCGCCGCTTCATCGGAGGGAACCGGGGAGCTGTTTTTT. Translation gives CASSAASSEGTGELFF.